This T cell receptor beta chain was sequenced for a study of T cell responses to AZD1222 COVID-19 vaccine. A word on this clone: The antigen remains unidentified.

Germline V gives CDR1 LNHDA, CDR2 SQIVND (reference sequence). With 5 bases removed from V and 0 bases from J, the gap between germline ends came to 13 bases. The CDR3 is made up of 15 amino acids. Repertoires were generated with immunoSEQ multiplex PCR, while TCRdb's copy carries only in-frame clones and drops some. Of approximately 90,000 clones in the sample, 85% to 90% were seen once. Study-level findings and limits: White British ancestry dominated among donors, who included more females, and clonal diversity was possibly underestimated.

The sample consisted of peripheral blood, taken on day 0 of AZD1222 vaccination. The rearrangement joins TRBV19 to TRBJ1-1; D not resolved. This sequence originates from an adult in good health. The CDR3 sequence is CASSLQSFMNTEAFF. CDR3 sequence (DNA): TGTGCCAGTAGTTTGCAGTCGTTCATGAACACTGAAGCTTTCTTT. Using reference TRBV19 and TRBJ1-1 for the parts outside the CDR3, the full variable domain is DGGITQSPKYLFRKEGQNVTLSCEQNLNHDAMYWYRQDPGQGLRLIYYSQIVNDFQKGDIAEGYSVSREKKESFPLTVTSAQKNPTAFYLCASSLQSFMNTEAFFGQGTRLTVV.